Reported below is one T cell receptor (beta chain). Its specificity is not known. This entry comes from a study of monozygotic twins with inflammatory bowel disease. Eight distinct reactions (per sample) were used to make the cDNA. TCRdb re-called the 5' RACE reads, yielding one record per CDR3 amino acid sequence without DNA. The sample has just over 300,000 distinct CDR3 sequences, and its top ten clones hold approximately 5.4%. Staff drew a roughly 2.6 ml blood sample from each donor. Skipping T cell sorting, the study isolated total RNA directly from whole blood. General study findings and limits: The analysis yielded no support for one strong signal or clonotype associated with IBD.

CDR1 MNHEY and CDR2 SVGEGT come from the germline V gene. This CDR3 is built from 18 residues. This chain links TRBV6-2 or TRBV6-3 with TRBJ2-5; TCRdb calls TRBD2, which cannot be checked without DNA. This receptor was obtained from a human donor with ulcerative colitis or Crohn's disease, or a healthy co-twin of an affected twin (not recorded which). Sequences were obtained from blood. This CDR3 is CASRPPPGLAGGWQTQYF.